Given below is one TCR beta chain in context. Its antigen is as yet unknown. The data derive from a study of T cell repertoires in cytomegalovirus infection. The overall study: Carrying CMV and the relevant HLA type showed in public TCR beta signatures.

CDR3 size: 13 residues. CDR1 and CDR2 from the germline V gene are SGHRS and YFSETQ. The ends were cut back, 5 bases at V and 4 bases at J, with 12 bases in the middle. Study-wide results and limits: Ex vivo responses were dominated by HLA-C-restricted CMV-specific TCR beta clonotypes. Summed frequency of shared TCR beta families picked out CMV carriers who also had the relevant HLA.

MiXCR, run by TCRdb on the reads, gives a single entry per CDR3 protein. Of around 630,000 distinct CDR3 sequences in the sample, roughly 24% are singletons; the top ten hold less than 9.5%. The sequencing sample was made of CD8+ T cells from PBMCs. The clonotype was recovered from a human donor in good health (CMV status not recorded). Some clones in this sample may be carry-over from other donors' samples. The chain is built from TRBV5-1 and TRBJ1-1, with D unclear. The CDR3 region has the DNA TGCGCCAGCAGAAGGACTGCTGGCACTGAAGCTTTCTTT. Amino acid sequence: CASRRTAGTEAFF.